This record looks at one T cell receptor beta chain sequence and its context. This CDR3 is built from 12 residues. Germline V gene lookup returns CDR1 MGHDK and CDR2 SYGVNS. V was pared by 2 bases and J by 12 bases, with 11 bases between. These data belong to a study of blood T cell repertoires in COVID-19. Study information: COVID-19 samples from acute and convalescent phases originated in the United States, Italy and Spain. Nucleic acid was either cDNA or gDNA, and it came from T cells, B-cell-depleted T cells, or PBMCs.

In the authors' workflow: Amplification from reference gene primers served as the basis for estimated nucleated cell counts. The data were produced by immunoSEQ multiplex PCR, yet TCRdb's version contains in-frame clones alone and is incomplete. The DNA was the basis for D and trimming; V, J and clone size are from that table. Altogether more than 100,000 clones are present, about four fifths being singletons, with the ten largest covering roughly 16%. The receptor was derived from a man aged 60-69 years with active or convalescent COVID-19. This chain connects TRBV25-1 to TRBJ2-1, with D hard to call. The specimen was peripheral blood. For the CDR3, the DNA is TGTGCCAGCAGTGAAGGCCCGAGAGGGCAGTTCTTC. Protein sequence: CASSEGPRGQFF.